The 25 T cell receptor beta chains below come from one sample, sequenced in a study of blood T cells in healthy people across ages. Combining a sample-barcoded 5' primer with a J-beta primer mix, a second PCR ran for 7 to 11 cycles. TCRdb processed the 5' RACE reads anew with MiXCR; each CDR3 protein has one entry. The sample has over 500,000 distinct CDR3 sequences; 27% are singletons. This same sample was also part of a study on T cells of mothers and their children.

Sequenced material: blood. The receptors come from a boy aged 2 to 10 in good health.

V gene TRBV10-3 combines with J gene TRBJ1-1; a possible D gene is TRBD1 (5 bases). V was pared by 7 bases and J by 1 base, with 10 bases between. This CDR3 is 13 amino acids long. Germline lookup yields CDR1 ENHRY and CDR2 SYGVKD. CDR3 bases: TGTGCCATCAATGCTGGGGGGAACACTGAAGCTTTCTTT. The encoded protein is CAINAGGNTEAFF.

This chain connects TRBV24-1 to TRBJ2-2; maybe TRBD1 (6 bases). The CDR3 has 12 residues. Looked up from germline, CDR1 is KGHDR and CDR2 is SFDVKD. The ends were cut back, 10 bases at V and 7 bases at J, with 12 bases in the middle. The CDR3 nucleotides read TGTGCCACTTCAGGGGTCTTCGGGGAGCTGTTTTTT. As protein: CATSGVFGELFF.

A few counts support this clonotype. The CDR3 nucleotides read TGCGCCAGCAGCCCCGGGAGTTCCACGAGGGAGACCCAGTACTTC. This translates into CASSPGSSTRETQYF. The chain has TRBV5-1 and TRBJ2-5; tentatively, D is TRBD2 (6 bases). Deletions cut 4 bases from V and 5 bases from J, with 18 bases between. Germline V lookup: CDR1 SGHRS, CDR2 YFSETQ. The CDR3 has 15 residues.

This clonotype showed up just a few times. The V and J genes are TRBV4-1 and TRBJ2-5; 7 nucleotides align to TRBD2. Judging by the DNA end, TRBJ2-1 fits better; the J call may be wrong. Germline-derived CDR1 and CDR2 are MGHRA and YSYEKL. The CDR3 covers 13 residues. The DNA for the CDR3 is TGCGCCAGCAGCCCCGGCGGGAGCAATGAGCAGTTCTTC. Amino acid sequence: CASSPGGSNEQFF.

The chain has TRBV6-1 and TRBJ2-1; D possibly matches TRBD1 or TRBD2 (5 bases each). Trimming cost V 8 bases and J 2 bases, with 19 bases left between them. Germline assignment: CDR1 MNHNS and CDR2 SASEGT. The CDR3 totals 16 residues. This chain's CDR3 is CASLGTSATPYNEQFF. The CDR3 nucleotides are TGTGCCAGCCTAGGGACCAGCGCCACCCCCTACAATGAGCAGTTCTTC.

This chain's CDR3 is CAIAPGTRGGETQYF. In nucleotides, the CDR3 is TGTGCCATCGCCCCCGGGACTAGAGGTGGAGAGACCCAGTACTTC. The chain links TRBV10-3 to TRBJ2-1; 8 bases agree with TRBD2. The J call is in doubt because the DNA end fits TRBJ2-5 better. From germline, CDR1 is ENHRY and CDR2 SYGVKD. The CDR3 sequence is 15 residues long.

A few counts support this clonotype. The chain uses TRBV20-1 and TRBJ1-4; 9 bases match TRBD1. Germline V gene data show CDR1 as DFQATT and CDR2 as SNEGSKA (reference sequence). V shed 6 bases and J 7 bases; nucleotides not matched to a gene: 15. The CDR3 extends over 16 amino acids. The CDR3 loop is CSAPRDPGQGREKLFF. The CDR3 coding sequence is TGCAGTGCCCCACGGGACCCGGGACAGGGACGTGAAAAACTGTTTTTT.

The chain couples TRBV25-1 to TRBJ2-3; 8 bases are shared with TRBD1. V lost 8 bases to trimming and J lost 2 bases; unmatched junction nucleotides: 6. Germline V gene data show CDR1 as MGHDK and CDR2 as SYGVNS. The CDR3 is 14 amino acids. The CDR3, as DNA: TGTGCCAGCTGGACAGGGATGAACACAGATACGCAGTATTTT. Translated, it gives CASWTGMNTDTQYF.

This sequence joins TRBV5-5 and TRBJ1-4, with D perhaps TRBD1 (6 bases). Trimming cost V 4 bases and J 7 bases, with 17 bases left between them. Germline lookup yields CDR1 SGHKS and CDR2 YYEKEE (reference sequence). This CDR3 region has 15 residues. CDR3 DNA: TGTGCCAGCAGCGGACGGGGGGCACCCATTGAAAAACTGTTTTTT. Translation gives CASSGRGAPIEKLFF.

The V and J genes are TRBV30 and TRBJ1-6; 9 bases map to TRBD1. This CDR3 region has 14 residues. V gave up 8 bases and J gave up 2 bases; unmatched junction bases: 4. Germline V gene lookup returns CDR1 GTSNPN and CDR2 SVGIG (reference sequence). The CDR3 loop reads CALHRGPYNSPLHF. The CDR3 DNA reads as TGTGCCCTCCACAGGGGGCCCTATAATTCACCCCTCCACTTT. Variable domain in full (rest from reference TRBV30 and TRBJ1-6): SQTIHQWPATLVQPVGSPLSLECTVEGTSNPNLYWYRQAAGRGLQLLFYSVGIGQISSEVPQNLSASRPQDRQFILSSKKLLLSDSGFYLCALHRGPYNSPLHFGNGTRLTVT.

As regards this clonotype: One junction end disagrees with the germline gene, perhaps due to a read error. V gene TRBV20-1 combines with J gene TRBJ1-6; 7 bases are a match to TRBD1. The CDR3 is 14 amino acids. Germline V CDR1 and CDR2: DFQATT, SNEGSKA (reference sequence). The CDR3 spells CSARGQVDNSPLHF. The CDR3 DNA follows: TGCAGTGCAAGAGGACAGGTTGATAATTCACCCCTCCACTTT.

This clonotype has just a few counts. The chain recombines TRBV12-3 or TRBV12-4 with TRBJ1-4, with D tentatively TRBD1 (6 bases). The CDR3 totals 13 residues. Trimming removed 6 bases at V and 8 bases at J, with 13 bases between. CDR3 sequence reads: CASRQGKKEKLFF. CDR3 nucleotides: TGTGCCAGCAGACAGGGAAAGAAGGAAAAACTGTTTTTT.

The genes are TRBV24-1 and TRBJ1-5; D unresolved. Trimming stripped 4 bases from V and 3 bases from J, with 15 bases between. CDR1 is KGHDR and CDR2 is SFDVKD in the germline V gene. CDR3 length equals 16 residues. The CDR3 sequence: CATSDVGPLFNQPQHF. The DNA for the CDR3 is TGTGCCACCAGTGACGTTGGACCGCTTTTCAATCAGCCCCAGCATTTT.

This clonotype appeared many times. The genes are TRBV7-2 and TRBJ2-2, with TRBD2 as a possible D gene (6 bases). This CDR3 region has 16 residues. Germline CDR1 SGHTA, CDR2 FQGNSA. The V and J ends lost 1 base and 0 bases respectively, with 9 bases between them. The chain's CDR3 is CASSLVGGANTGELFF. The CDR3 DNA follows: TGTGCCAGCAGCTTAGTGGGGGGAGCGAACACCGGGGAGCTGTTTTTT.

This clonotype was seen only a few times. J is TRBJ2-3 and V is TRBV19; 7 bases fit TRBD2. This CDR3 spans 16 amino acids. The V gene's germline CDR1 is LNHDA and CDR2 SQIVND (reference sequence). V was pared by 4 bases and J by 3 bases, with 10 bases of the junction left unmatched. This CDR3 reads CASSRGTSVNTDTQYF. CDR3 nucleotide sequence: TGTGCCAGTAGTAGAGGAACTAGCGTAAATACAGATACGCAGTATTTT.

This clonotype was detected many times. The chain employs TRBV10-3 and TRBJ1-2; tentative D call: TRBD1 (6 bases). Germline V gene sequence: CDR1 ENHRY, CDR2 SYGVKD. The CDR3 extends over 14 amino acids. Trimming shortened V by 7 bases and J by 4 bases, and 16 bases separated the two germline ends. CDR3 DNA sequence: TGTGCCATCAAAATGGGGGCGCTTGGCTATGGCTACACCTTC. Translating it yields CAIKMGALGYGYTF.

This clonotype has only a few counts. V gene TRBV21-1 combines with J gene TRBJ2-5; TRBD2 is the table's D call and was not checked against the DNA. TRBV21-1 is flagged as a pseudogene. The CDR3 runs 12 residues. CDR3 sequence: CASASPQETQYF. The CDR3 nucleotides are TGTGCTTCGGCTAGCCCACAAGAGACCCAGTACTTC.

The rearrangement joins TRBV2 to TRBJ1-4; TRBD1 agrees at 8 bases. Looked up from germline, CDR1 is SNHLY and CDR2 is FYNNEI. J gave up 13 bases and V 6 bases, and 13 bases lay outside the gene matches. The CDR3 spans 14 residues. The CDR3 is CASSQDREGRGLFF. The CDR3 DNA follows: TGTGCCAGCAGCCAGGACAGGGAGGGGAGAGGACTGTTTTTT.

The chain is built from TRBV29-1 and TRBJ1-3; D is perhaps TRBD1 (5 bases). Germline CDR1 SQVTM, CDR2 ANQGSEA. The CDR3 extends over 14 amino acids. The V end was cut by 5 bases, the J end by 0 bases, with 11 bases between. The DNA of the CDR3 is TGCAGCGTTCGAACGACAGTCTCTGGAAACACCATATATTTT. This codes for CSVRTTVSGNTIYF.

The J gene is TRBJ2-5, the V gene TRBV7-2; D tentatively fits TRBD1 or TRBD2 (6 bases each). The CDR3 length is 16 residues. V lost 2 bases to trimming and J lost 5 bases, with 18 bases between them. The V gene's germline CDR1 is SGHTA and CDR2 FQGNSA. The CDR3 region is CASSLWDGGARETQYF. DNA of the CDR3: TGTGCCAGCAGCTTATGGGACGGGGGCGCCAGGGAGACCCAGTACTTC. Using reference TRBV7-2 and TRBJ2-5 for the parts outside the CDR3, the full variable domain is GAGVSQSPSNKVTEKGKDVELRCDPISGHTALYWYRQSLGQGLEFLIYFQGNSAPDKSGLPSDRFSAERTGGSVSTLTIQRTQQEDSAVYLCASSLWDGGARETQYFGPGTRLLVL.

This clonotype occurred many times. The V call is TRBV29-1, the J call TRBJ1-2; D may be TRBD1 (5 bases). The CDR3 is 12 amino acids. V gave up 5 bases and J gave up 5 bases, with 12 bases separating them. The V gene's germline CDR1 is SQVTM and CDR2 ANQGSEA. CDR3 sequence reads: CSVHGTLYGYTF. The CDR3 DNA follows: TGCAGCGTTCACGGGACCCTATATGGCTACACCTTC.

This chain uses TRBV27 with TRBJ2-5, with TRBD1 matching 7 bases. The CDR3 consists of 14 residues. Germline V gives CDR1 MNHEY, CDR2 SMNVEV (reference sequence). Trimming cost V 5 bases and J 4 bases; bases outside gene matches: 7. The CDR3 loop reads CASSPGTVVETQYF. The DNA of the CDR3 is TGTGCCAGCAGTCCTGGGACAGTGGTAGAGACCCAGTACTTC.

For this clonotype: At one end the junction does not follow the germline gene, possibly because of a read error. CDR3 residues: CSVEPCRF. CDR3 bases: TGCAGCGTTGAACCCTGCAGATTC. The chain has TRBV29-1 and TRBJ2-1; D unresolved. Germline CDR1 reads SQVTM; CDR2 reads ANQGSEA. This CDR3 comprises 8 residues.

Only a few counts were recorded for this clonotype. This chain links TRBV28 with TRBJ1-1; D unclear. Germline lookup yields CDR1 MDHEN and CDR2 SYDVKM. The CDR3 has 12 residues. V was cut by 6 bases and J by 3 bases, with 8 bases left in between. CDR3 in amino acids: CASSVPDTEAFF. As DNA, the CDR3 is TGTGCCAGCAGCGTTCCGGACACTGAAGCTTTCTTT.

The genes are TRBV15 and TRBJ2-3; tentatively, D is TRBD1 (6 bases). The CDR3 totals 14 residues. The ends were cut back, 1 base at V and 6 bases at J, with 11 bases in the middle. Germline assignment: CDR1 LNHNV and CDR2 YYDKDF (reference sequence). CDR3 bases: TGTGCCACCAGCAGAGGTACAGGGTTGGATACGCAGTATTTT. It encodes CATSRGTGLDTQYF.